One sample yielded the 6 T cell receptor beta chains listed below, sequenced in a study of T cells in Graves' hyperthyroidism and ophthalmopathy. The CDR3 regions of TCR beta were amplified from RNA transcripts. First-round RT-PCR with HTBI primers amplified the TCR CDR3 region. TCRdb re-called the multiplex PCR reads through MiXCR, storing one row per CDR3 protein. The sample has 550,000 to 700,000 distinct CDR3 sequences; about half are singletons. Sequencing used peripheral blood or thyroid tissue (not recorded which). These receptors all stem from an adult woman with Graves' disease, either hyperthyroidism or ophthalmopathy (not recorded which).

The chain links TRBV10-3 to TRBJ1-2, with no clear D. Germline assignment: CDR1 ENHRY and CDR2 SYGVKD. This CDR3 has 13 amino acids. Trimming removed 6 bases from V and 8 bases from J, with 16 bases in between. CDR3 region: CAISRGGGRGYTF. The CDR3, as DNA: TGTGCCATCAGCCGGGGAGGCGGGAGAGGCTACACCTTC.

This clonotype has a count of ten or more. This chain connects TRBV7-9 to TRBJ1-4; 7 bases match TRBD1. The CDR3 length is 15 residues. The germline CDR1 and CDR2 sequences are SEHNR and FQNEAQ (reference sequence). The V and J ends lost 6 bases and 6 bases, in that order; junction bases with no gene match: 10. For the CDR3, the DNA is TGTGCCAGCAGACGTGGGACAGACGTCTATGAAAAACTGTTTTTT. As protein: CASRRGTDVYEKLFF.

This clonotype came up many times. V and J are TRBV10-3 and TRBJ2-6; D is possibly TRBD2 (6 bases). This CDR3 contains 18 residues. Germline V gene lookup returns CDR1 ENHRY and CDR2 SYGVKD. V gave up 4 bases and J gave up 0 bases, with 16 bases separating them. The CDR3 sequence is CAISVGGKGLSGANVLTF. As DNA, the CDR3 is TGTGCCATCAGTGTAGGAGGGAAGGGGCTCTCTGGGGCCAACGTCCTGACTTTC.

This clonotype was found many times. The V and J genes are TRBV10-3 and TRBJ2-5, with unresolved D. V was shortened by 0 bases and J by 6 bases, with 20 bases between the two germline ends. Germline values: CDR1 ENHRY, CDR2 SYGVKD. The CDR3 contains 17 residues. This CDR3 reads CAISESTLRPRRKTQYF. CDR3 DNA sequence: TGTGCCATCAGTGAGTCGACCTTGAGGCCCCGGAGAAAGACCCAGTACTTC.

This clonotype showed up just once. For the CDR3, the DNA is TGTGCCAGCAGCGTAGCCCTAGGCCCCCCGGAGGACACCATATATTTT. Translating gives CASSVALGPPEDTIYF. The rearrangement links TRBV9 to TRBJ1-3; no firm D call. V shed 0 bases and J shed 8 bases, with 18 bases lying between them. The CDR3 extends over 16 amino acids. Germline lookup yields CDR1 SGDLS and CDR2 YYNGEE.

The V call is TRBV6-6, the J call TRBJ2-2, with TRBD2 matching over 16 bases. Germline V gene data show CDR1 as MNHNY and CDR2 as SVGAGI (reference sequence). After removal of 6 bases from V and 0 bases from J, the junction contained 7 bases not matched to a gene. The CDR3 sequence is 19 residues long. The CDR3 coding sequence is TGTGCCAGCAGAGAGGGACTAGCGGGAGGGGGAGCGAACACCGGGGAGCTGTTTTTT. The encoded protein is CASREGLAGGGANTGELFF.